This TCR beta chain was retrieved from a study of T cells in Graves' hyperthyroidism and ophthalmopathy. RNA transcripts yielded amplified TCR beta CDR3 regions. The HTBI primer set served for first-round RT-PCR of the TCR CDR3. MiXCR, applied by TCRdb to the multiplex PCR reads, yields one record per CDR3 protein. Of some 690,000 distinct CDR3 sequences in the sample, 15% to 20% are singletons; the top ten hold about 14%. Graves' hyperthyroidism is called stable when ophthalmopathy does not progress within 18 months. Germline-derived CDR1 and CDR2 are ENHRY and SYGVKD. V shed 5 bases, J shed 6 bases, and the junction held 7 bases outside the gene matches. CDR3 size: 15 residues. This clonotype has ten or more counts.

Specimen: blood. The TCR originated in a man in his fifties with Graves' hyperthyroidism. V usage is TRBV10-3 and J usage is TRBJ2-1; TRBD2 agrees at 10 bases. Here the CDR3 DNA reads TGTGCCATCAGTCATCTAGCGGGAGAAACCAATGAGCAGTTCTTC. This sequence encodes CAISHLAGETNEQFF.